This T cell receptor beta chain was sequenced during a study of blood T cell repertoires in COVID-19. V dropped 6 bases and J dropped 6 bases, with 10 bases sitting between them. The CDR3 sequence is 12 residues long. The method was immunoSEQ multiplex PCR; TCRdb's version includes in-frame clones alone and lacks a portion of them. This sample yields under 70,000 clones, of which roughly 87% are seen a single time; approximately 11% belongs to the top ten. This clone has more than one count but fewer than ten. The genes are TRBV12-3 or TRBV12-4 and TRBJ2-3; D is perhaps TRBD2 (5 bases). The sequenced sample consisted of peripheral blood. This receptor was obtained from a woman aged 18-35 years with acute or convalescent COVID-19. The CDR3 nucleotides read TGTGCCAGCAGCGGACCGGGGGATACGCAGTATTTT. Translating it yields CASSGPGDTQYF.